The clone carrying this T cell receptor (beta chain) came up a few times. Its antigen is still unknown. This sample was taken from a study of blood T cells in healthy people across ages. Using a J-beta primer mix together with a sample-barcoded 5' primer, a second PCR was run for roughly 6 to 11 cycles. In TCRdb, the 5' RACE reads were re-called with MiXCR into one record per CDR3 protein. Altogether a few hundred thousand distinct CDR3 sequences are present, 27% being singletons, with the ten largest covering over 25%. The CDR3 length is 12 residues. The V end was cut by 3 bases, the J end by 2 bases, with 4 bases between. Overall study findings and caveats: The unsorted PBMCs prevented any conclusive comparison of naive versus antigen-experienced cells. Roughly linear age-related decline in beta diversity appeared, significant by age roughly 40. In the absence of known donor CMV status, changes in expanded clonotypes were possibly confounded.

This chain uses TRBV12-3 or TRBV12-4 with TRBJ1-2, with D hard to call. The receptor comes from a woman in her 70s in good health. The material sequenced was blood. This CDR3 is CASSFMNYGYTF. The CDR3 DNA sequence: TGTGCCAGCAGTTTTATGAACTATGGCTACACCTTC.